A single sample is the source of the 23 T cell receptor beta chains below, sequenced in a study of cytomegalovirus exposure and HLA in healthy donors. The PCR made use of 60 Vbeta and 13 Jbeta primers. TCRdb's table, derived via immunoSEQ multiplex PCR, lists solely in-frame clones and lacks some. The profile shows fewer than 250,000 clones, roughly 80% of them singletons. Sequenced material: PBMCs. All receptors derive from a man aged 40-55 years in good health and CMV-seropositive.

This rearrangement joins TRBV7-3 to TRBJ2-3; 11 bases map to TRBD2. The V gene's germline CDR1 is SGHTA and CDR2 FQGTGA. V lost 5 bases, J lost 1 base, and 5 bases stayed unmatched. This CDR3 comprises 16 residues. The CDR3 DNA is TGTGCCAGCAGCGTTAGCGGGGGGGCCGGCACAGATACGCAGTATTTT. Its protein is CASSVSGGAGTDTQYF.

This clone was observed a handful of times. This chain connects TRBV7-2 to TRBJ2-7; D is unclear. V was clipped by 10 bases and J by 4 bases, with 23 bases between them. Germline loops: CDR1 SGHTA, CDR2 FQGNSA. This CDR3 is built from 15 residues. The CDR3 nucleotides read TGTGCCATTTTTTTCAAGCAGAAGGCGGCATACGAGCAGTACTTC. This translates into CAIFFKQKAAYEQYF.

The rearrangement links TRBV7-7 to TRBJ2-2; 7 bases match TRBD1. Per the germline V gene, CDR1 is SSHAT and CDR2 is FNYEAQ (reference sequence). The CDR3 contains 13 residues. With 4 bases clipped from V and 6 bases from J, the junction kept 2 bases outside the gene matches. CDR3 sequence reads: CASSSTGAGELFF. The CDR3 nucleotides are TGTGCCAGCAGCTCTACAGGGGCCGGGGAGCTGTTTTTT.

V usage is TRBV9 and J usage is TRBJ2-3, with 11 bases identical to TRBD2. The CDR3 sequence is 18 residues long. The V gene's germline CDR1 is SGDLS and CDR2 YYNGEE. V gave up 1 base and J gave up 5 bases; unmatched junction bases: 12. The CDR3 is CASSVPLAGGPLGDTQYF. The CDR3 bases are TGTGCCAGCAGCGTACCCTTAGCGGGGGGGCCCTTAGGAGATACGCAGTATTTT.

The chain joins TRBV18 to TRBJ2-1, with D maybe TRBD2 (6 bases). Germline assignment: CDR1 KGHSH and CDR2 LQKENI. The CDR3 runs to 13 residues. V lost 2 bases, J lost 4 bases, and 6 bases lay in between. The CDR3 nucleotides are TGTGCCAGCTCACCAGGGACTTACAATGAGCAGTTCTTC. Amino acids: CASSPGTYNEQFF.

The chain is built from TRBV6-1 and TRBJ1-2; D might be TRBD1 (5 bases). Germline-derived CDR1 and CDR2 are MNHNS and SASEGT. V lost 6 bases and J 4 bases, leaving 9 bases between the germline ends. CDR3 length: 12 residues. CDR3 sequence: CASRSDSYGYTF. The CDR3 DNA sequence: TGTGCCAGCAGAAGTGACAGCTATGGCTACACCTTC.

The chain is built from TRBV6-6 and TRBJ2-5; 8 bases agree with TRBD2. The CDR3 is 13 amino acids. With V trimmed by 5 bases and J by 5 bases, 4 bases remained unmatched. Germline loops: CDR1 MNHNY, CDR2 SVGAGI (reference sequence). The CDR3 reads CASSVAGRETQYF. The CDR3 coding sequence is TGTGCCAGCAGTGTAGCGGGACGGGAGACCCAGTACTTC.

The chain is built from TRBV7-8 and TRBJ1-5, with D possibly matching TRBD1 (6 bases). Trimming removed 5 bases at V and 5 bases at J, with 16 bases between. CDR3 length equals 15 residues. Germline CDR1 SGHVS, CDR2 FQNEAQ. This CDR3 is CASSLYRVGHQPQHF. Written as DNA, the CDR3 is TGTGCCAGCAGCCTTTACAGGGTCGGGCATCAGCCCCAGCATTTT. Variable domain in full (rest from reference TRBV7-8 and TRBJ1-5): GAGVSQSPRYKVAKRGQDVALRCDPISGHVSLFWYQQALGQGPEFLTYFQNEAQLDKSGLPSDRFFAERPEGSVSTLKIQRTQQEDSAVYLCASSLYRVGHQPQHFGDGTRLSIL.

V gene TRBV6-1 combines with J gene TRBJ2-1; D may be TRBD2 (6 bases). Germline CDR1 and CDR2: MNHNS and SASEGT. The CDR3 covers 15 residues. Trimming stripped 5 bases from V and 4 bases from J, with 15 bases between. The CDR3 is CASSSAEGGYNEQFF. CDR3 DNA sequence: TGTGCCAGCAGTTCCGCGGAGGGTGGGTACAATGAGCAGTTCTTC.

The chain uses TRBV4-3 and TRBJ1-2, with 7 bases identical to TRBD1. This CDR3 has 18 amino acids. Germline V gene data show CDR1 as LGHNA and CDR2 as YSLEER. The V and J ends lost 1 base and 3 bases, in that order; junction bases with no gene match: 14. The CDR3 sequence: CASSQGHRDGTVHYGYTF. The CDR3 region has the DNA TGCGCCAGCAGCCAAGGCCACCGGGACGGGACAGTCCACTATGGCTACACCTTC.

This rearrangement joins TRBV6-6 to TRBJ2-7; TRBD2 matches 12 bases. The CDR3 has 15 amino acids. Per germline, CDR1 MNHNY and CDR2 SVGAGI (reference sequence). Germline trimming cut 8 bases from V and 1 base from J; bases unmatched to any gene: 6. The CDR3 DNA is TGTGCCAGCCGGAAGACTAGCGGGGGTTCCTACGAGCAGTACTTC. Protein: CASRKTSGGSYEQYF.

V is TRBV19 and J is TRBJ1-4; D ambiguous. Trimming took 8 bases from V and 0 from J, leaving 10 bases between them. CDR1 and CDR2 (germline): LNHDA, SQIVND (reference sequence). The CDR3 runs 14 residues. The CDR3 region has the DNA TGTGCCAGTTCCGCAGGTGCAACTAATGAAAAACTGTTTTTT. This encodes CASSAGATNEKLFF.

The V call is TRBV7-2, the J call TRBJ2-7; maybe TRBD1 (6 bases). Trimming took off 3 bases at V and 2 bases at J, with 8 bases between the two ends. In germline, CDR1 is SGHTA, CDR2 FQGNSA. The CDR3 is made up of 13 amino acids. CDR3 sequence reads: CASSFGTTYEQYF. CDR3 nucleotides: TGTGCCAGCAGCTTTGGGACAACCTACGAGCAGTACTTC.

This sequence joins TRBV29-1 and TRBJ2-1, with a possible D match to TRBD2 (6 bases). CDR3 length: 14 residues. Germline CDR1 and CDR2: SQVTM and ANQGSEA. V gave up 4 bases and J gave up 0 bases, with 10 bases separating them. This CDR3 reads CSVGSGSSYNEQFF. As DNA, the CDR3 is TGCAGCGTTGGTTCCGGGAGCTCCTACAATGAGCAGTTCTTC.

This chain uses TRBV10-3 with TRBJ2-2, with 10 nucleotides matching TRBD2. The CDR3 has 16 residues. The germline V gene has CDR1 ENHRY and CDR2 SYGVKD. The V gene end was trimmed by 4 bases and the J gene end by 7 bases; junction bases not matched to a gene: 9. CDR3 protein: CAISGRLAGVDGELFF. DNA for the CDR3: TGTGCCATCAGTGGAAGGCTAGCGGGAGTCGACGGGGAGCTGTTTTTT.

This clone was seen a single time. J is TRBJ2-3 and V is TRBV11-2, with 10 bases matching TRBD2. Trimming removed 3 bases from V and 4 bases from J; junction bases left unmatched: 10. The CDR3 spans 17 residues. In germline, CDR1 is SGHAT, CDR2 FQNNGV. The CDR3 DNA reads TGTGCCAGCAGCTTTTCCCTGGCTAGCGGGGGAGCAGATACGCAGTATTTT. Protein product: CASSFSLASGGADTQYF.

This rearrangement joins TRBV5-4 to TRBJ2-2; the match to TRBD1 covers 11 bases. The CDR3 covers 17 residues. The V gene end was trimmed by 1 base and the J gene end by 4 bases; junction bases not matched to a gene: 6. Germline CDR1 is SGHNT and CDR2 is YYREEE (reference sequence). CDR3 nucleotides: TGTGCCAGCAGCTTGAGGGTCGGGACAGGGGGCACCGGGGAGCTGTTTTTT. This encodes CASSLRVGTGGTGELFF.

The chain has TRBV27 and TRBJ1-4; 10 bases are shared with TRBD1. The CDR3 is 15 amino acids. V lost 6 bases, J lost 5 bases, and 6 bases stayed unmatched. From germline, CDR1 is MNHEY and CDR2 SMNVEV (reference sequence). DNA for the CDR3: TGTGCCAGCAGCCATCCGGGACAGGGGAATGAAAAACTGTTTTTT. Translated: CASSHPGQGNEKLFF. The full variable domain, with the rest looked up from reference TRBV27 and TRBJ1-4, is EAQVTQNPRYLITVTGKKLTVTCSQNMNHEYMSWYRQDPGLGLRQIYYSMNVEVTDKGDVPEGYKVSRKEKRNFPLILESPSPNQTSLYFCASSHPGQGNEKLFFGSGTQLSVL.

The chain has TRBV7-3 and TRBJ2-2; D might be TRBD2 (5 bases). V was cut by 5 bases and J by 2 bases, with 15 bases left in between. Germline CDR1 is SGHTA and CDR2 is FQGTGA. The CDR3 spans 16 residues. CDR3 in DNA: TGTGCCAGCAGCCCCAATAGCGCTGGAAACACCGGGGAGCTGTTTTTT. This translates into CASSPNSAGNTGELFF.

This CDR3 reads CATSRVPGQKNEKLFF. CDR3 nucleotide sequence: TGTGCCACCAGCAGAGTCCCGGGACAGAAGAATGAAAAACTGTTTTTT. The chain links TRBV15 to TRBJ1-4; TRBD1 aligns across 7 bases. Looked up from germline, CDR1 is LNHNV and CDR2 is YYDKDF (reference sequence). The CDR3 is 16 residues long. Losses at the gene ends were 1 base for V and 5 bases for J; bases not matched to a gene: 7.

The V gene is TRBV6-6, the J gene TRBJ2-7; 8 nucleotides line up with TRBD1. This CDR3 spans 13 amino acids. Losses at the gene ends were 6 bases for V and 3 bases for J; bases not matched to a gene: 4. Germline V gene sequence: CDR1 MNHNY, CDR2 SVGAGI (reference sequence). DNA of the CDR3: TGTGCCAGCAGCGCAGGGGGCATCTACGAGCAGTACTTC. It yields the protein CASSAGGIYEQYF.

V gene TRBV2 combines with J gene TRBJ1-6, with D possibly TRBD1 on 5 matching bases. The CDR3 is 15 amino acids. The V gene lost 3 bases and the J gene lost 3 bases, with 9 bases spanning the gap. CDR1 is SNHLY and CDR2 is FYNNEI in the germline V gene. The CDR3 sequence is CASSDDSLYNSPLHF. In nucleotides, the CDR3 is TGTGCCAGCAGTGACGACAGCCTCTATAATTCACCCCTCCACTTT.

The V gene is TRBV5-1, the J gene TRBJ1-5, with 11 bases lining up with TRBD1. The length of the CDR3 is 15 residues. Germline trimming cut 7 bases from V and 4 bases from J; bases unmatched to any gene: 7. Germline V lookup: CDR1 SGHRS, CDR2 YFSETQ. The CDR3 DNA follows: TGCGCCAGCTCCGTAGGGACAGGGGGAAATCAGCCCCAGCATTTT. Its translation: CASSVGTGGNQPQHF.